Sequencing of this T cell receptor (beta chain) was carried out in a study of T cell responses to AZD1222 COVID-19 vaccine. Study background: Combined were second doses at about 4 or about 12 weeks. General study points: Spike-specific TCR repertoires showed rising breadth and depth after two AZD1222 doses. The donor cohort was predominantly white British with a female majority, and clonal diversity may have been underestimated. Spike regions recognized by vaccine-associated CD4 TCRs spanned the protein, led by 160-218 and 743-854.

There are 15 residues in the CDR3. Germline trimming cut 4 bases from V and 4 bases from J; bases unmatched to any gene: 5. Germline-derived CDR1 and CDR2 are LGHNA and YNFKEQ. Profiling relied on immunoSEQ multiplex PCR, and the TCRdb table lists in-frame clones only, not all of them. The sample shows fewer than 150,000 clones, around 87% of them seen only once. About this clone itself: The antigen remains undetermined.

The rearrangement uses TRBV4-2 and TRBJ2-1, with 9 bases lining up with TRBD2. Here the sequenced sample was peripheral blood, taken on day 0 of AZD1222 vaccination. The sequence derives from an adult in good health. The CDR3 DNA is TGTGCCAGCAGCCTTAGCGGGGGAGTTTACAATGAGCAGTTCTTC. Amino acids: CASSLSGGVYNEQFF.